Below, 20 T cell receptor beta chains from the same sample are listed, as sequenced in a study of T cells in women clearing cervical HPV infection (dated by TCRdb to 2016 to 2019). Libraries were prepared through the immunoSEQ multiplex PCR assay. As stored in TCRdb, this immuneACCESS dataset retains in-frame rearrangements with V and J assigned. A fraction of the clones does not appear; measured against another copy, unresolved V genes explain less than half of the discrepancy, and the remainder lacks a known reason. This sample's records show tens of thousands of clones. Less than 8% of the sample is taken by the ten largest. The material sequenced was blood buffy coat. The receptors were gathered from a woman between 18 and 75 years old with a cervical HPV16 infection that either progressed to CIN3+ or cleared (not recorded which).

Comments on this clone: The read terminates 3 residues ahead of where the CDR3 ends, so the germline J gene completes it. The rearrangement uses TRBV7-9 and TRBJ1-1, with no clear D. V shed 3 bases and J shed 0 bases, with 5 bases lying between them. The germline V gene encodes CDR1 SEHNR and CDR2 FQNEAQ (reference sequence). The CDR3 loop spans 13 amino acids. CDR3 loop: CASSFGLNTEAFF. CDR3 DNA, as far as it was read: TGTGCCAGCAGCTTTGGGCTGAACACTGAA.

On this clone itself: From the germline J gene comes the end of the CDR3, since the read stops 3 residues before it. The chain links TRBV30 to TRBJ1-2; D is perhaps TRBD1 (5 bases). The CDR3 is made up of 11 amino acids. V was pared by 8 bases and J by 4 bases, with 11 bases between. CDR1 and CDR2 (germline): GTSNPN, SVGIG (reference sequence). CDR3 bases read: TGTGCCCGGGGGGACTCCTATGGC. As protein: CARGDSYG. The whole CDR3 sequence reads CARGDSYGYTF.

In the case of this clone: From the germline J gene comes the end of the CDR3, since the read stops 3 residues before it. This chain connects TRBV11-2 to TRBJ1-2, with a weak D call TRBD1 (6 bases). V gave up 6 bases and J gave up 3 bases, with 17 bases separating them. The germline CDR1 and CDR2 sequences are SGHAT and FQNNGV. The CDR3 length is 15 residues. Here the CDR3 reads CASRPPGVPYYGYTF. The DNA read from the CDR3 is TGTGCCAGCAGGCCTCCAGGGGTACCCTACTATGGC.

As to this clone: The CDR3 is cut off 3 residues early in the read; its end comes from the germline J gene. The V call is TRBV20-1, the J call TRBJ2-4, with 9 positions matching TRBD2. The germline V gene has CDR1 DFQATT and CDR2 SNEGSKA (reference sequence). J was trimmed by 8 bases and V by 3 bases; bases with no gene match: 8. The CDR3 is 14 residues long. The CDR3 region is CSASGRGGFDIQYF. The part of the CDR3 DNA that was read is TGCAGTGCTAGTGGGCGGGGGGGTTTCGACATT.

Worth noting for this clone: The missing CDR3 end, 3 residues past where the read stops, is filled in from the germline J gene. The rearrangement uses TRBV7-9 and TRBJ1-1; tentative D call: TRBD1 (5 bases). CDR1 SEHNR and CDR2 FQNEAQ come from the germline V gene (reference sequence). V was pared by 2 bases and J by 4 bases, with 8 bases between. The CDR3 is made up of 13 amino acids. This chain's CDR3 is CASSLQGSTEAFF. CDR3 DNA, as far as it was read: TGTGCCAGCAGCTTACAGGGATCCACTGAA.

As to this clone: The read finishes 3 residues shy of the CDR3 end, and the germline J gene is used to complete it. V is TRBV20-1 and J is TRBJ1-2; 9 bases are shared with TRBD1. This CDR3 spans 15 amino acids. Germline loops: CDR1 DFQATT, CDR2 SNEGSKA (reference sequence). V was clipped by 3 bases and J by 4 bases; unmatched bases: 9. The CDR3 bases that were read are TGCAGTGCTAGGCCTTCGACAGGGGGGGGCTATGGC. As protein: CSARPSTGGGYG. The full CDR3 protein is CSARPSTGGGYGYTF.

For this clone: The DNA ends 3 residues before the CDR3 does, and the rest of the CDR3 is filled in from the germline J gene. V and J are TRBV27 and TRBJ2-3; the D is unclear. The CDR3 has 12 residues. From germline, CDR1 is MNHEY and CDR2 SMNVEV (reference sequence). V was cut by 6 bases and J by 6 bases, with 10 bases left in between. CDR3 amino acids: CASRGMGDTQYF. Incomplete CDR3 DNA: TGTGCCAGCAGGGGTATGGGCGATACG.

In the case of this clone: Coverage ceases 3 residues before the CDR3 finishes, and the germline J gene fills in the end. The V call is TRBV10-2, the J call TRBJ2-1, with 8 bases aligning to TRBD2. V lost 6 bases and J lost 2; bases outside the gene matches: 6. The CDR3 is made up of 15 amino acids. Germline-derived CDR1 and CDR2 are WSHSY and SAAADI. Here the CDR3 reads CASRVAGSPYNEQFF. Incomplete CDR3 DNA: TGCGCCAGCAGGGTAGCGGGGTCACCCTACAATGAG.

As for this clone: The read stops 3 residues short of the end of the CDR3; the missing end is completed from the germline J gene. This chain uses TRBV12-3 or TRBV12-4 with TRBJ1-2; 11 nucleotides match TRBD1. With V trimmed by 7 bases and J by 5 bases, 6 bases remained unmatched. This CDR3 region has 14 residues. The CDR3 DNA, read in part, is TGTGCCAGCACCGCCGGGACAGGGGGTTATGGC. It codes for CASTAGTGGYG. The CDR3 in full is CASTAGTGGYGYTF.

Concerning this clone: The read stops 3 residues short of the end of the CDR3; the missing end is completed from the germline J gene. The V and J genes are TRBV20-1 and TRBJ2-4; 10 bases fit TRBD2. V was clipped by 2 bases and J by 1 base; unmatched bases: 8. This CDR3 is built from 17 residues. Germline V gives CDR1 DFQATT, CDR2 SNEGSKA (reference sequence). The CDR3 is CSARRAGGRLAKNIQYF. The CDR3 DNA, read in part, is TGCAGTGCTAGAAGAGCGGGAGGGCGTCTGGCCAAAAACATT.

As concerns this clone: The read ends 3 residues before the CDR3 terminus; that terminus is restored from the germline J gene. The chain couples TRBV20-1 to TRBJ1-6; D possibly corresponds to TRBD1 (5 bases). The germline CDR1 and CDR2 sequences are DFQATT and SNEGSKA (reference sequence). CDR3 length: 15 amino acids. Trimming cost V 4 bases and J 7 bases, with 17 bases left between them. The CDR3 protein is CSAMDDAGRNSPLHF. The sequenced part of the CDR3 DNA is TGCAGTGCTATGGACGATGCAGGGCGAAATTCACCC.

As to this clone: The read terminates 3 residues ahead of where the CDR3 ends, so the germline J gene completes it. This chain connects TRBV10-3 to TRBJ1-5, with 10 nucleotides matching TRBD1. Germline CDR1 ENHRY, CDR2 SYGVKD. V dropped 2 bases and J dropped 7; count of bases not matched to a gene: 5. CDR3 length: 15 amino acids. The CDR3 bases that were read are TGTGCCATCAGTGAGACCGGGACAGGGGAACAGCCC. Protein sequence: CAISETGTGEQP. The entire CDR3 protein reads CAISETGTGEQPQHF.

For this clone: Read sequence stops 3 residues before the CDR3 end, and the germline J gene provides the missing end. The chain combines TRBV19 with TRBJ2-2; D may be TRBD2 (5 bases). V dropped 6 bases and J dropped 4 bases, with 18 bases sitting between them. This CDR3 is 16 amino acids long. Germline V gene sequence: CDR1 LNHDA, CDR2 SQIVND (reference sequence). Incomplete CDR3 DNA: TGTGCCAGTAGCTCCCCAACTAGGTTAGGCACCGGGGAG. It is translated as CASSSPTRLGTGE. The complete CDR3 sequence is CASSSPTRLGTGELFF.

About this clone itself: From the germline J gene comes the end of the CDR3, since the read stops 3 residues before it. The chain has TRBV20-1 and TRBJ2-1, with 8 bases aligning to TRBD2. The CDR3 totals 12 residues. After removal of 2 bases from V and 9 bases from J, the junction contained 3 bases not matched to a gene. Per the germline V gene, CDR1 is DFQATT and CDR2 is SNEGSKA (reference sequence). Partial CDR3 DNA: TGCAGTGCTAGATCGGGACTAGTTGAG. Amino acid sequence: CSARSGLVE. The complete CDR3 protein is CSARSGLVEQFF.

As for this clone: The CDR3 goes on 3 residues after the read ends, and that part is filled in from the germline J gene. This chain connects TRBV7-2 to TRBJ1-1, with no clear D. From germline, CDR1 is SGHTA and CDR2 FQGNSA. The V gene lost 1 base and the J gene lost 4 bases, with 7 bases spanning the gap. The CDR3 extends over 13 amino acids. The sequenced CDR3 bases are TGTGCCAGCAGCTTAGAAGCGAGCACTGAA. This gives the protein CASSLEASTE. The entire CDR3 reads CASSLEASTEAFF.

On this clone itself: Read data end 3 residues before the CDR3 end; the end is taken from the germline J gene. This rearrangement joins TRBV19 to TRBJ2-2; no firm D call. Germline assignment: CDR1 LNHDA and CDR2 SQIVND (reference sequence). The CDR3 extends over 15 amino acids. This CDR3 is CASSISRFYNSPLFF. Partial CDR3 DNA: TGTGCCAGTAGCATTAGCAGATTCTATAATTCACCG.

The sequenced part of the CDR3 DNA is TGTGCCATCAGTGGAACAGGGTTGGGGAGTTCACCC. It yields the protein CAISGTGLGSSP. The whole CDR3 sequence reads CAISGTGLGSSPLHF. The V gene is TRBV10-3, the J gene TRBJ1-6; a weak D match, TRBD1 (6 bases). The read finishes 3 residues shy of the CDR3 end, and the germline J gene is used to complete it. Trimming pared 4 bases from V and 9 bases from J, leaving 16 bases between. Germline V gives CDR1 ENHRY, CDR2 SYGVKD. This CDR3 region has 15 residues.

A word on this clone: The read ends 3 residues before the CDR3 terminus; that terminus is restored from the germline J gene. The J gene is TRBJ2-3, the V gene TRBV20-1, with D possibly being TRBD1 (5 bases). V was clipped by 5 bases and J by 6 bases, with 21 bases between them. The CDR3 is made up of 15 amino acids. Germline V gene sequence: CDR1 DFQATT, CDR2 SNEGSKA (reference sequence). Partial CDR3 DNA: TGCAGTGCTGGGGCTCGGGTCCAGGGATGGGATACG. Translated: CSAGARVQGWDT. In full, the CDR3 is CSAGARVQGWDTQYF.

Concerning this clone itself: The read stops 3 residues short of the end of the CDR3; the missing end is completed from the germline J gene. This chain uses TRBV20-1 with TRBJ1-6; 10 nucleotides agree with TRBD1. The junction had 4 bases not matched to a gene; V was cut back by 3 bases and J by 8 bases. This CDR3 is built from 14 residues. Per germline, CDR1 DFQATT and CDR2 SNEGSKA (reference sequence). This CDR3 reads CSASSGTGDSPLHF. The part of the CDR3 DNA that was read is TGCAGTGCTAGTTCCGGGACAGGGGATTCACCC.

CDR3 in amino acids: CASSSGKNTGELFF. CDR3 DNA (partial): TGTGCCAGCAGCTCAGGGAAGAACACCGGGGAG. The V gene is TRBV7-9, the J gene TRBJ2-2; possibly TRBD1 for D (5 bases). The CDR3 end falls 3 residues outside the read, so it is completed with the germline J gene. The CDR3 sequence is 14 residues long. Trimming took 4 bases from V and 1 from J, leaving 7 bases between them. Germline CDR1 and CDR2: SEHNR and FQNEAQ (reference sequence).